These T cell receptor beta chains were read from a single sample in a study of T and B cells in COVID-19 patients. TCRdb processed the multiplex PCR reads anew with MiXCR; each CDR3 protein has one entry. The data show approximately 3,600 distinct CDR3 sequences, less than 25% seen once. The sequenced material came from blood. The receptor set was obtained from a human donor with active COVID-19. The CDR3 runs from the conserved cysteine through the conserved F or W. A D gene is named only where the DNA matches it firmly. Clone size is shown for a subset of rows, as once, few, many or a class of expanded clone.

CDR3,DNA,size,J,V,D
CASSVLGGGNEKLFF,TGTGCCAGTAGTGTCCTGGGGGGCGGTAATGAAAAACTGTTTTTT,medium-sized,TRBJ1-4,TRBV19,NA
CASSLSGGAHGELFF,TGTGCCAGCAGCCTTAGCGGGGGGGCTCACGGGGAGCTGTTTTTT,NA,TRBJ2-2,TRBV7-2,TRBD2
CASSPTTYEQYF,TGTGCCAGTAGTCCAACCACCTACGAGCAGTACTTC,NA,TRBJ2-7,TRBV19,NA
CASSLPTGLEQFF,TGTGCCAGCAGTCTTCCCACAGGGCTTGAGCAGTTCTTC,large,TRBJ2-1,TRBV6-5,NA
CASSPPYAGGPDTQYF,TGTGCCAGCTCACCACCGTATGCGGGAGGGCCAGATACGCAGTATTTT,medium-sized,TRBJ2-3,TRBV18,TRBD2
CASSLGGQGHQPQHF,TGCGCCAGCAGCCTTGGGGGACAGGGCCATCAGCCCCAGCATTTT,NA,TRBJ1-5,TRBV5-1,TRBD1
CSARAYVGNTIYF,TGCAGTGCTAGAGCGTACGTAGGAAACACCATATATTTT,NA,TRBJ1-3,TRBV20-1,NA
CASSPAGFNTEAFF,TGTGCCAGCTCACCCGCGGGTTTCAACACTGAAGCTTTCTTT,few,TRBJ1-1,TRBV18,NA
CSARGAGLGNQPQHF,TGCAGTGCTAGAGGAGCAGGGCTAGGCAATCAGCCCCAGCATTTT,few,TRBJ1-5,TRBV20-1,NA
CSVGGQGYNEQFF,TGCAGCGTTGGGGGGCAGGGCTACAATGAGCAGTTCTTC,once,TRBJ2-1,TRBV29-1,NA
CASSPTSTDERPQHF,TGTGCCAGCTCACCAACATCGACAGACGAACGGCCCCAGCATTTT,few,TRBJ1-5,TRBV18,NA
CASRTSGDTGELFF,TGTGCCAGCAGGACGAGCGGGGACACCGGGGAGCTGTTTTTT,medium-sized,TRBJ2-2,TRBV7-2,TRBD2
CASRKLAGGVETQYF,TGCGCCAGCAGAAAGCTAGCGGGGGGGGTAGAGACCCAGTACTTC,few,TRBJ2-5,TRBV5-1,TRBD2
CSVGGQAYEQYF,TGCAGCGTTGGGGGACAGGCCTACGAGCAGTACTTC,NA,TRBJ2-7,TRBV29-1,TRBD1
CASSSSWGTAPQETQYF,TGTGCCAGCAGTTCTAGCTGGGGGACAGCTCCCCAAGAGACCCAGTACTTC,few,TRBJ2-5,TRBV28,TRBD1
CASSETANNQPQHF,TGCGCCAGCAGTGAGACAGCGAACAATCAGCCCCAGCATTTT,NA,TRBJ1-5,TRBV10-2,NA
CASSFAGGPNNEQFF,TGTGCCAGCAGCTTTGCGGGGGGGCCGAACAATGAGCAGTTCTTC,many,TRBJ2-1,TRBV13,TRBD2
CATSVGLAGGPDTQYF,TGTGCCACCAGTGTCGGACTAGCGGGGGGGCCGGATACGCAGTATTTT,once,TRBJ2-3,TRBV24-1,TRBD2
CASSIGAGQGARNTEAFF,TGTGCCAGTAGTATAGGTGCGGGACAGGGGGCGCGGAACACTGAAGCTTTCTTT,medium-sized,TRBJ1-1,TRBV19,TRBD1
CASSESNPTQYF,TGCGCCAGCAGTGAGTCGAACCCTACGCAGTATTTT,few,TRBJ2-3,TRBV6-5,NA
CASSSTLRGGPETQYF,TGTGCCAGCAGCTCCACCCTTCGCGGGGGGCCAGAGACCCAGTACTTC,NA,TRBJ2-5,TRBV7-4,TRBD2
CASSDSWGDKSFF,TGTGCCAGCAGTGACTCGTGGGGGGACAAATCTTTCTTT,few,TRBJ1-1,TRBV6-4,NA
CASSLTYGTDTQYF,TGTGCCAGCAGTTTAACGTACGGGACAGATACGCAGTATTTT,medium-sized,TRBJ2-3,TRBV27,NA
CSASQGMETEAFF,TGCAGTGCTAGTCAGGGAATGGAAACTGAAGCTTTCTTT,NA,TRBJ1-1,TRBV20-1,NA
CASSIRDRGEGTEAFF,TGTGCCAGCAGCATCCGGGACAGGGGTGAAGGCACTGAAGCTTTCTTT,medium-sized,TRBJ1-1,TRBV5-6,TRBD1
CASSPDRGQETQYF,TGTGCCAGCAGCCCGGACAGGGGGCAAGAGACCCAGTACTTC,NA,TRBJ2-5,TRBV7-6,TRBD1
CASSFGLAGSRGFHEQYF,TGTGCCAGCAGTTTTGGGTTAGCGGGGAGCCGGGGTTTCCACGAGCAGTACTTC,many,TRBJ2-7,TRBV12-3/TRBV12-4,TRBD2
CATSDFKAGVEKLFF,TGTGCCACCAGTGATTTCAAGGCAGGGGTTGAAAAACTGTTTTTT,NA,TRBJ1-4,TRBV24-1,NA
CASSRAAGKDSSTDTQYF,TGTGCCAGTAGTAGGGCCGCAGGGAAAGATTCTAGCACAGATACGCAGTATTTT,medium-sized,TRBJ2-3,TRBV19,NA
CASSLQGAGSEKLFF,TGTGCCAGCAGTCTACAGGGGGCGGGTAGTGAAAAACTGTTTTTT,few,TRBJ1-4,TRBV6-5,TRBD1
CAASQGVGNQPQHF,TGTGCCGCTTCACAGGGGGTCGGCAATCAGCCCCAGCATTTT,many,TRBJ1-5,TRBV30,TRBD1
CASSRARSDTQYF,TGTGCCAGCAGCCGAGCGCGATCAGATACGCAGTATTTT,few,TRBJ2-3,TRBV11-2,NA
CSVEDRGLLHF,TGCAGCGTTGAAGACCGTGGGCTCCTCCACTTT,large,TRBJ1-6,TRBV29-1,NA
CASSPGGFYGYTF,TGTGCCAGTAGTCCCGGGGGGTTCTATGGCTACACCTTC,medium-sized,TRBJ1-2,TRBV19,NA
CASSYTPADTQYF,TGTGCCAGCAGTTATACCCCCGCCGATACGCAGTATTTT,large,TRBJ2-3,TRBV6-5,NA
CASSNQRGETQYF,TGTGCCAGCTCAAACCAGAGGGGAGAGACCCAGTACTTC,medium-sized,TRBJ2-5,TRBV18,NA
CASSRVAGRPGANVLTF,TGTGCCAGCTCCCGCGTTGCGGGGCGGCCTGGGGCCAACGTCCTGACTTTC,medium-sized,TRBJ2-6,TRBV18,NA